The clone carrying this T cell receptor beta chain has just a few counts. The antigen is not known. The record originates from a study of beta chain features in type 1 diabetes. Isolated RNA was reverse transcribed in full, so expressed TCRB transcripts were sequenced. Profiling relied on immunoSEQ multiplex PCR, and the TCRdb table lists in-frame clones only, not all of them. The table lists hundreds of thousands of clones, around 15% of them singletons. Sorted populations all had greater than 98% purity. Per germline, CDR1 PRHDT and CDR2 FYEKMQ (reference sequence). The ends were cut back, 5 bases at V and 6 bases at J, with 7 bases in the middle. The CDR3 spans 11 residues. Whole-study findings and limits: Researchers cautioned that cDNA sequencing could over-represent cells with high TCR expression. The study found that naive, central memory and Treg TCRB repertoires appeared more similar in patients than in healthy donors. When Type 1 diabetes patients were examined, their TCRB CDR3s proved moderately but significantly shorter in all four CD4+ subsets.

This chain links TRBV13 with TRBJ1-1; no firm D call. The sequence came from a man aged 30-40 years in good health. The sample taken for sequencing was central memory CD4+ T cells from blood. CDR3 residues: CASSLKSEAFF. The DNA of the CDR3 is TGTGCCAGCAGCCTCAAATCTGAAGCTTTCTTT.